This TCR beta chain was captured in a study of blood T cell repertoires in COVID-19 (dated by TCRdb to 2018 to 2021). As for the study more broadly: For ImmuneRACE Cohort 3, a participant was defined as recovered based on two consecutive negative NP/OP PCR tests, clearance by a healthcare professional, or resolution of symptoms. Samples covering the acute and convalescent phases of COVID-19 were provided by collaborators in the United States, Italy and Spain. The material from the prospective study consisted of cDNA or gDNA derived from T cells, B-cell-depleted T cells, or PBMCs. Deeply sampled blood TCRbeta repertoires from subjects exposed to, actively infected with, or recovered from COVID-19 were included in the dataset. The repertoires were made available in a free public database intended to serve as a resource for research on the immune response to SARS-CoV-2. Samples were obtained from the ongoing ImmuneRACE study (first 160 participants) and from some 1,300 subjects provided by 6 global collaborators. A de-identified subject ID, COVID-19 status, age in years and sex were almost always included in the sample metadata. HLA class I and class II types, where available, came from metadata supplied by the sample provider rather than from assay-based typing.

About this clone itself: The specificity of this receptor is unknown. Per-base quality was not reported, and no clone a single base away is much larger than it.

CDR1 and CDR2, looked up from the germline V gene, are SGHRS and YFSETQ. Reading from cysteine to phenylalanine, the CDR3 counts 12 amino acids. The CDR3 DNA has 36 bases and is translated from base 1. V was cut back by 3 bases and J by 4 bases, leaving a gap of 7 bases between them. Participants in the prospective study were enrolled through a virtual design, were aged roughly 18 to 100 years, and lived in roughly 26 United States geographic areas. In the prospective study, participants were assigned to cohorts based on the clinical history participants reported in a screening survey and a study questionnaire. In the prospective study, mobile phlebotomists collected whole blood, serum and a nasopharyngeal or oropharyngeal swab from each participant. Additional blood draws and questionnaires over an approximately two-month period could optionally be provided by prospective study participants. Before DNA extraction, prospective study blood samples were shipped either frozen or at room temperature.

Here is what the overall study found, with its caveats: Clinical and demographic metadata were provided uncurated, with the amount varying by source and participant.

TCRbeta CDR3 regions were amplified from genomic DNA using the immunoSEQ Assay, a bias-controlled multiplex PCR. The authors' pipeline ran thus. Nucleated cell counts per sample were estimated from amplification of reference gene primers within the assay. To quantify the absolute abundance of each unique TCRbeta CDR3 rearrangement, sequence reads were collapsed and filtered. For each sample, productive Simpson clonality was calculated as the square root of Simpson's diversity index over productive rearrangements. TCRdb's version of the immuneACCESS table is confined to in-frame rearrangements and falls short of the full clone set. An unresolved V gene accounts for under half of the shortfall where checked; the remainder is of unknown origin. V and J calls plus clone size are reproduced from that table; the DNA served to infer D and trimming. This sample is represented by more than 300,000 clones; 70% to 90% of them were singletons. The top ten hold about 1.9% of the sample.

The sample comprised PBMCs or T cells enriched from blood (not recorded which). Here the chain combines TRBV5-1 and TRBJ2-5; the D region possibly corresponds to TRBD1 (5 bases align). This TCR derives from a middle-aged man in a cohort exposed to, infected with or recovered from COVID-19 (not recorded which). The DNA sequence is as follows: TGCGCCAGCAGCTATGACAGAGAGACCCAGTACTTC. This translates into CASSYDRETQYF.